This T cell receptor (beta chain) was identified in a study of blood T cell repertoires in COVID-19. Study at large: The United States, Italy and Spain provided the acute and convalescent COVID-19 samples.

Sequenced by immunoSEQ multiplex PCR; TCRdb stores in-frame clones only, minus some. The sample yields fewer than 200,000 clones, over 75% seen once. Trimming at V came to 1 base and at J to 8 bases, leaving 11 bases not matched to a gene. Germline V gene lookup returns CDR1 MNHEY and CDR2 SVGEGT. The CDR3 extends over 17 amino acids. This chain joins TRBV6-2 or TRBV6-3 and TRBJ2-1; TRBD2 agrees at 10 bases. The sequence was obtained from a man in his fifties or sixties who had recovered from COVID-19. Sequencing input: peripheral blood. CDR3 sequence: CASSYLLAGVYSDEQFF. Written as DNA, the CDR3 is TGTGCCAGCAGTTACTTGCTAGCGGGGGTCTATAGCGATGAGCAGTTCTTC.